This T cell receptor (beta chain) stems from a study of post-analysis software for immune sequencing data. Researchers reported that TCR beta cDNA libraries carried unique molecular identifiers. TCRdb processed the PCR reads anew with MiXCR; each CDR3 protein has one entry. Here the sample spans some 500,000 distinct CDR3 sequences, approximately 45% being singletons. The sequenced sample was blood. This TCR derives from a girl between 5 and 17 years old with multiple sclerosis.

CDR3 sequence: CASSLGFYEQYF. Written as DNA, the CDR3 is TGCGCCAGCAGCTTGGGGTTCTACGAGCAGTACTTC. This rearrangement joins TRBV5-1 to TRBJ2-7, with D unresolved. The length of the CDR3 is 12 residues. Per germline, CDR1 SGHRS and CDR2 YFSETQ. Trimming pared 0 bases from V and 3 bases from J, leaving 4 bases between.